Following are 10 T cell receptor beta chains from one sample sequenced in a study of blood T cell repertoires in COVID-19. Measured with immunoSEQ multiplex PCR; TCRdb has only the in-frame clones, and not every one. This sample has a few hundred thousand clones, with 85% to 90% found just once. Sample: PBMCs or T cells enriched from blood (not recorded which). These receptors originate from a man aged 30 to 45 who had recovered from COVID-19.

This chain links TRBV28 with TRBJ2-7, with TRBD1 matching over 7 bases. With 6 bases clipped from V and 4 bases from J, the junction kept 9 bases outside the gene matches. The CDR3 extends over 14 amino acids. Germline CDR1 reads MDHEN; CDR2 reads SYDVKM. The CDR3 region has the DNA TGTGCCAGCAGGGATCGGGGCAGGGGGTACGAGCAGTACTTC. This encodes CASRDRGRGYEQYF.

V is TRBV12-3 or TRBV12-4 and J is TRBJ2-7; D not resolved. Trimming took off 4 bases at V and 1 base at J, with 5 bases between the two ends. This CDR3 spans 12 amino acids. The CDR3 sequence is CASSSVSYEQYF. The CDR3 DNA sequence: TGTGCCAGCAGTTCCGTATCCTACGAGCAGTACTTC.

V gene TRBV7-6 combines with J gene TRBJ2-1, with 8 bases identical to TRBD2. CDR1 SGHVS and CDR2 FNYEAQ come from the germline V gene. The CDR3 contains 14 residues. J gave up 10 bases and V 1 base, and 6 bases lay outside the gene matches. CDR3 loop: CASSLEAGVWEQFF. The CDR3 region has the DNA TGTGCCAGCAGCTTAGAAGCGGGAGTATGGGAGCAGTTCTTC. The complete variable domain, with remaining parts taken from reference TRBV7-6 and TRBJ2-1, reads GAGVSQSPRYKVTKRGQDVALRCDPISGHVSLYWYRQALGQGPEFLTYFNYEAQQDKSGLPNDRFSAERPEGSISTLTIQRTEQRDSAMYRCASSLEAGVWEQFFGPGTRLTVL.

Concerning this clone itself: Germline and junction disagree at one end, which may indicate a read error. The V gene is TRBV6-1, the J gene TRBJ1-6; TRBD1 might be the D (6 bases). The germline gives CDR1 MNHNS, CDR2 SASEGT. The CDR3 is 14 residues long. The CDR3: CASSQATGYSPLHF. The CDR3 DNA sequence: TGTGCCAGCAGTCAAGCTACAGGGTACTCACCCCTCCACTTT.

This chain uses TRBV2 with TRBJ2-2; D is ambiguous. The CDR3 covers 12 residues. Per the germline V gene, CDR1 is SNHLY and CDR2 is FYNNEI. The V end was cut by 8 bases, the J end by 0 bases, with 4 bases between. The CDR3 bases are TGTGCCAGCGTTACGAACACCGGGGAGCTGTTTTTT. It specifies CASVTNTGELFF.

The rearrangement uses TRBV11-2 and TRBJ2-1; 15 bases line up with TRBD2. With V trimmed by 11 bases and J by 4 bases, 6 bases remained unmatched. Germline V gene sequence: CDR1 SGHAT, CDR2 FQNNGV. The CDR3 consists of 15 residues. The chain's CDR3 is CAVRTSGRDYNEQFF. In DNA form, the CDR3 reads TGTGCCGTCCGGACTAGCGGGAGGGATTACAATGAGCAGTTCTTC.

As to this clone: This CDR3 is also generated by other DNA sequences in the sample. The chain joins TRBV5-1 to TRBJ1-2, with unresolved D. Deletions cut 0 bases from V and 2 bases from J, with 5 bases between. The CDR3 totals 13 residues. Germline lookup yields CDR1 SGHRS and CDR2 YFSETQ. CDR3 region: CASSLGQNYGYTF. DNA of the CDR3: TGCGCCAGCAGCTTGGGCCAGAACTATGGCTACACCTTC.

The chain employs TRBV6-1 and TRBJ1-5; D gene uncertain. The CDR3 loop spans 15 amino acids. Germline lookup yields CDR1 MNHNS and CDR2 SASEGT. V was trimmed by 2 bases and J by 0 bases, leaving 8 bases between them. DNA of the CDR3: TGTGCCAGCAGTGAAAACAGTTATAGCAATCAGCCCCAGCATTTT. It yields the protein CASSENSYSNQPQHF.

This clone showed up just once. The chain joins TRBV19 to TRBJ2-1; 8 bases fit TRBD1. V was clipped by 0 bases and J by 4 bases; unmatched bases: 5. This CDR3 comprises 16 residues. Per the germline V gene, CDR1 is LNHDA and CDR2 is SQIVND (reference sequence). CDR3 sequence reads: CASSIESGGLYNEQFF. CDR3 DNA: TGTGCCAGTAGTATAGAGTCAGGGGGCCTATACAATGAGCAGTTCTTC.

Written as DNA, the CDR3 is TGTGCCTGGAGTGTCTTTACTCCGGGAAACACCATATATTTT. It is translated as CAWSVFTPGNTIYF. The J gene is TRBJ1-3, the V gene TRBV30, with D unclear. The CDR3 sequence is 14 residues long. Trimming stripped 0 bases from V and 4 bases from J, with 10 bases between. CDR1 GTSNPN and CDR2 SVGIG come from the germline V gene (reference sequence).